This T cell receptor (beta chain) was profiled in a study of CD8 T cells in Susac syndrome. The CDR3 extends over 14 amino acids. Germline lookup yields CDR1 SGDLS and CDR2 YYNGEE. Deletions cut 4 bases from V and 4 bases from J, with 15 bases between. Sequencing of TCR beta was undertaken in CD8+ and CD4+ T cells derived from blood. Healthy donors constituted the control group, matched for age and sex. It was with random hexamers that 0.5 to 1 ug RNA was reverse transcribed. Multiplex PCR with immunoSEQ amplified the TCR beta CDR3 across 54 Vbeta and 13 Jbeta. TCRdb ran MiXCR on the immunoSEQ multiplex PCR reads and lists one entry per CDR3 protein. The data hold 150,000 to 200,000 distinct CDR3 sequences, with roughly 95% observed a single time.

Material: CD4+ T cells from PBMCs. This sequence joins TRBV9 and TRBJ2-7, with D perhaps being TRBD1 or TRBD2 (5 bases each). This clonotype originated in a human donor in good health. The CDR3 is CASSPRFEGYEQYF. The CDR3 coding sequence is TGTGCCAGCAGCCCCCGATTCGAGGGGTACGAGCAGTACTTC.